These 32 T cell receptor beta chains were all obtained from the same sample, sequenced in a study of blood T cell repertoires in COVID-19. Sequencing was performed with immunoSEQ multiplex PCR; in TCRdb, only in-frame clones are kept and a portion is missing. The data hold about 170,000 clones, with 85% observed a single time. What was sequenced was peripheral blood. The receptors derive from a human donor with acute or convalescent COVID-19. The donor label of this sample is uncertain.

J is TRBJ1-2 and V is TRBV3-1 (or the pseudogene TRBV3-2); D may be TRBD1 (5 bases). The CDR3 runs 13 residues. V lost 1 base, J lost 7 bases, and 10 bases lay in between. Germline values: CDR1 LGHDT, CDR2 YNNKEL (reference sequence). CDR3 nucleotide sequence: TGTGCCAGCAGCCAAGGGGGGGGAGCTGGCTACACCTTC. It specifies CASSQGGGAGYTF.

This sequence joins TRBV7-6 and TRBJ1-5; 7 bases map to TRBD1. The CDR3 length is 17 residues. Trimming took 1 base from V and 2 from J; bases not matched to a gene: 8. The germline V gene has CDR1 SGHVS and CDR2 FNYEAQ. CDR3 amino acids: CASSLVGGPAGNQPQHF. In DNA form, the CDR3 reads TGTGCCAGCAGCTTAGTAGGGGGCCCGGCGGGCAATCAGCCCCAGCATTTT.

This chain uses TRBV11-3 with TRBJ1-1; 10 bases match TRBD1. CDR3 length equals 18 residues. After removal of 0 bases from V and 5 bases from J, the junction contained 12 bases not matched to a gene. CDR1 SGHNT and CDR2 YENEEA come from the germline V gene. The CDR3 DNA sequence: TGTGCCAGCAGCTTAGAAGGGACAGGGGCGCGCCGAGGGACTGAAGCTTTCTTT. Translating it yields CASSLEGTGARRGTEAFF.

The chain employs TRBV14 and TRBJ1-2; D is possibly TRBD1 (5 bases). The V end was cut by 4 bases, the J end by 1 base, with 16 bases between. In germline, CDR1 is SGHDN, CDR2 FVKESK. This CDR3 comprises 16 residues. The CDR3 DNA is TGTGCCAGCAGCCCCGGGGGGACCAGGGATAACTATGGCTACACCTTC. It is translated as CASSPGGTRDNYGYTF.

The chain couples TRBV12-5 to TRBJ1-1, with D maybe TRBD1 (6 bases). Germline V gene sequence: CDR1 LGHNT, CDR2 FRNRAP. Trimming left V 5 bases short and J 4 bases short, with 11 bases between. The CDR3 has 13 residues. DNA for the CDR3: TGTGCTAGTGGTCGACAGGTCGGCACTGAAGCTTTCTTT. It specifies CASGRQVGTEAFF.

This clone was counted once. The CDR3 reads CASSLVGLDRENEAFF. CDR3 DNA: TGTGCCAGCAGCTTGGTGGGGCTGGACAGGGAAAACGAAGCTTTCTTT. The rearrangement joins TRBV5-4 to TRBJ1-1; the match to TRBD1 covers 8 bases. The V gene end was trimmed by 0 bases and the J gene end by 8 bases; junction bases not matched to a gene: 12. CDR1 is SGHNT and CDR2 is YYREEE in the germline V gene (reference sequence). The CDR3 is 16 residues long.

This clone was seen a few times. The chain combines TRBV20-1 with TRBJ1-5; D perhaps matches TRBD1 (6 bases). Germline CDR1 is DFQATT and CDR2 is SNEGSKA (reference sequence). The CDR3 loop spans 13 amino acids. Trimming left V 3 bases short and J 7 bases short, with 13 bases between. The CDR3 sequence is CSASPGVRQPQHF. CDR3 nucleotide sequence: TGCAGTGCTAGTCCAGGGGTGAGGCAGCCCCAGCATTTT.

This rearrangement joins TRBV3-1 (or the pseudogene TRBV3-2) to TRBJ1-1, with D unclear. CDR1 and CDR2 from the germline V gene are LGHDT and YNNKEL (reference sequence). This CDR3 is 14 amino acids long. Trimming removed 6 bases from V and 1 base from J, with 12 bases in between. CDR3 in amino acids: CASSHKSGNTEAFF. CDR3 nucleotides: TGTGCCAGCAGTCATAAATCAGGGAACACTGAAGCTTTCTTT.

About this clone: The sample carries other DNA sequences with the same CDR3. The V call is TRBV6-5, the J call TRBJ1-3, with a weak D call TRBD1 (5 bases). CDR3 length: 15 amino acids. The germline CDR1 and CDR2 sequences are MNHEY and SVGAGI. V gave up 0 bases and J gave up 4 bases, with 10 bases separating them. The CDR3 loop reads CASSYSGGTGNTIYF. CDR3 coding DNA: TGTGCCAGCAGTTACTCGGGGGGTACGGGAAACACCATATATTTT.

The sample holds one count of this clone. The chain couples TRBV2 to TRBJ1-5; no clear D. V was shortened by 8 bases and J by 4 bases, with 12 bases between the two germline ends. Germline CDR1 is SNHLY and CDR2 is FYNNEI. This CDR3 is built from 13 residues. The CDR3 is CASRPWANQPQHF. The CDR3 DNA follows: TGTGCCAGCCGTCCGTGGGCGAATCAGCCCCAGCATTTT.

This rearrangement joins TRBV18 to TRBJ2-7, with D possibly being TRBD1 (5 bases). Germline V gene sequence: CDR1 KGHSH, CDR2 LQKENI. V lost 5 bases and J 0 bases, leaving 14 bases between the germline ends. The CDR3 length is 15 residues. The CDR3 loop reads CASSYRSGSSYEQYF. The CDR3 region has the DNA TGTGCCAGCTCATACAGGAGTGGGTCCTCCTACGAGCAGTACTTC.

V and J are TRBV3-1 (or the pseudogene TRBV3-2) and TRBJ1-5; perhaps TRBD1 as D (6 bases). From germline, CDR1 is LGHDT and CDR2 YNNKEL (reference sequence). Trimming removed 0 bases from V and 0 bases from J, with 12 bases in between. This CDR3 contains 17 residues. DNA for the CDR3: TGTGCCAGCAGCCAAGATGTACCAGGGGTTAGCAATCAGCCCCAGCATTTT. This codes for CASSQDVPGVSNQPQHF.

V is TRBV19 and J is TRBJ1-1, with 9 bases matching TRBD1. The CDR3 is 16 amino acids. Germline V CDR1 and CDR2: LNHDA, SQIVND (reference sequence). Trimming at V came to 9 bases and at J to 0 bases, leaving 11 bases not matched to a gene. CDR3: CARTISGDRVNTEAFF. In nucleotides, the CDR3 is TGTGCCAGGACTATATCGGGGGACAGGGTGAACACTGAAGCTTTCTTT.

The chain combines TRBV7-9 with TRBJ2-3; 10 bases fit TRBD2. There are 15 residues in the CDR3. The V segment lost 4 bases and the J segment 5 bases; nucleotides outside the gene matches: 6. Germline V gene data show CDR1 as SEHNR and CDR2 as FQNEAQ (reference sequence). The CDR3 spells CASSYSGGRGDTQYF. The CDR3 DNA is TGTGCCAGCAGCTATAGCGGGGGGCGAGGAGATACGCAGTATTTT.

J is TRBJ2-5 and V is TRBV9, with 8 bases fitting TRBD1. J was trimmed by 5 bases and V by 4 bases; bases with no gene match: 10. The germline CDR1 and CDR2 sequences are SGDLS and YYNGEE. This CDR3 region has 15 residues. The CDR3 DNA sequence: TGTGCCAGCAGCCTTTGGACAGGGTGGGGCGAGACCCAGTACTTC. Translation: CASSLWTGWGETQYF.

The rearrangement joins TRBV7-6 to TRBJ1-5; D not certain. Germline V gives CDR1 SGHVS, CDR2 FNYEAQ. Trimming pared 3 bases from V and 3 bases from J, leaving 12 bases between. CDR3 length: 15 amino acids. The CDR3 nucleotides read TGTGCCAGCAGCTTCCTCCCGGGTGCCAATCAGCCCCAGCATTTT. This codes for CASSFLPGANQPQHF.

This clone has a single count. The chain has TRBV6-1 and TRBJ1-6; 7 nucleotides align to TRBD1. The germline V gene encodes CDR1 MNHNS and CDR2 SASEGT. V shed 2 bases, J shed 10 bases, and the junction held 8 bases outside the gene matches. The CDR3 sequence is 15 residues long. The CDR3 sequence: CASSESDRYNSPLHF. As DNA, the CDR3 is TGTGCCAGCAGTGAATCGGACAGGTACAACTCACCCCTCCACTTT.

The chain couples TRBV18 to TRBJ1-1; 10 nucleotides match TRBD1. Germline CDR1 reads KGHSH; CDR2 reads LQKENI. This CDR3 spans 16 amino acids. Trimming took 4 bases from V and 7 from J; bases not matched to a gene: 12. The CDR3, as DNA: TGTGCCAGCTCACAACGCTTGACAGGGGGCGCCGATGAAGCTTTCTTT. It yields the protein CASSQRLTGGADEAFF.

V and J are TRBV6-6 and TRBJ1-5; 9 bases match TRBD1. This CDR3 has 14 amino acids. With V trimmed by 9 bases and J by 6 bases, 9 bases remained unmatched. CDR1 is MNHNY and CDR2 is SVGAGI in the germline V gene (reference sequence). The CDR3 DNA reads TGTGCCAGTATCACAGGGGGCAATAGTCAGCCCCAGCATTTT. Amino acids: CASITGGNSQPQHF.

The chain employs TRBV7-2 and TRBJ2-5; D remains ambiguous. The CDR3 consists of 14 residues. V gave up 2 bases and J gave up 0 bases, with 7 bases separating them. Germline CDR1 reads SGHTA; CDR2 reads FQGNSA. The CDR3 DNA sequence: TGTGCCAGCAGCTTATTTTCATACCAAGAGACCCAGTACTTC. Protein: CASSLFSYQETQYF.

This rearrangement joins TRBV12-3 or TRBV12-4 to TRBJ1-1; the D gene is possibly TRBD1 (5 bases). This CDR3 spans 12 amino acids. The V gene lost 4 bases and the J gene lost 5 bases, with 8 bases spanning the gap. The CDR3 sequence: CASSSGWTEAFF. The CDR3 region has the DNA TGTGCCAGCAGTTCAGGGTGGACTGAAGCTTTCTTT.

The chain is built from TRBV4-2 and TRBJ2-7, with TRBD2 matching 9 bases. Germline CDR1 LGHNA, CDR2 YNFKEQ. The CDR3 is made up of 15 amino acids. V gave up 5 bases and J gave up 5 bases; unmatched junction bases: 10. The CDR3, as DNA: TGTGCCAGCAGCTTCCCAGCTAGCGGGATCCACGAGCAGTACTTC. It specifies CASSFPASGIHEQYF.

The CDR3: CASSREGREKLFF. The CDR3 coding sequence is TGTGCCAGCAGTAGGGAGGGACGCGAAAAACTGTTTTTT. The chain links TRBV2 to TRBJ1-4, with D possibly TRBD1 on 5 matching bases. This CDR3 is built from 13 residues. The ends were cut back, 5 bases at V and 8 bases at J, with 12 bases in the middle. CDR1 and CDR2 (germline): SNHLY, FYNNEI.

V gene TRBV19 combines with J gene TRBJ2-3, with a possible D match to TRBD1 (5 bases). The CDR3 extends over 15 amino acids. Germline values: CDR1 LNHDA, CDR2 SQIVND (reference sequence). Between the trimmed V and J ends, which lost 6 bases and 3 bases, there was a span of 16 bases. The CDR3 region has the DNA TGTGCCAGTAGCCCCAGGGTAAGGGAAACAGATACGCAGTATTTT. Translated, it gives CASSPRVRETDTQYF. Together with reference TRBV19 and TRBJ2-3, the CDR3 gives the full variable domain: DGGITQSPKYLFRKEGQNVTLSCEQNLNHDAMYWYRQDPGQGLRLIYYSQIVNDFQKGDIAEGYSVSREKKESFPLTVTSAQKNPTAFYLCASSPRVRETDTQYFGPGTRLTVL.

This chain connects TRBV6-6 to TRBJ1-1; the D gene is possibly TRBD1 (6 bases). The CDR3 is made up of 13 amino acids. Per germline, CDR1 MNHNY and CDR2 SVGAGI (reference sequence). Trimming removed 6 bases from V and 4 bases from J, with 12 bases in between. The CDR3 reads CASRQGFGTEAFF. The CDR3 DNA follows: TGTGCCAGCAGACAGGGATTTGGCACTGAAGCTTTCTTT.

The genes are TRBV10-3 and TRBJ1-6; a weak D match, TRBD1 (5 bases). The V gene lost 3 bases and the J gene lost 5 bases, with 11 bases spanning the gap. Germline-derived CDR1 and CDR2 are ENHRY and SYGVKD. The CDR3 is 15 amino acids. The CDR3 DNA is TGTGCCATCAGTGATTGGACACCCGATAATTCACCCCTCCACTTT. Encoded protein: CAISDWTPDNSPLHF.

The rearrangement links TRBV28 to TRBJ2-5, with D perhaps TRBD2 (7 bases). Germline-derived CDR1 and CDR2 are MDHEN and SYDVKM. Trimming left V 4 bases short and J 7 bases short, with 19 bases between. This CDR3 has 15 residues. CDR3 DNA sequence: TGTGCCAGCAGTTCCCAAGGGGGGGCGTTCGGGACCCAGTACTTC. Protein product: CASSSQGGAFGTQYF.

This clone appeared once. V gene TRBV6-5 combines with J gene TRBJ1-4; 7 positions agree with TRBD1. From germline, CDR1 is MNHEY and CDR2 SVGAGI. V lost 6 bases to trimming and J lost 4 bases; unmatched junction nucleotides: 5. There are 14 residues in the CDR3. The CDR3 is CASRRQGLNEKLFF. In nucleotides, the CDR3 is TGTGCCAGCAGACGACAGGGACTTAATGAAAAACTGTTTTTT.

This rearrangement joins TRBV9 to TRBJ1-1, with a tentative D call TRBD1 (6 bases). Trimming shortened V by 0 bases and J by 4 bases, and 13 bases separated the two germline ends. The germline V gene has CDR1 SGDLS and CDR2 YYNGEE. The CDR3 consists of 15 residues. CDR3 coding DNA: TGTGCCAGCAGCGTAGACCCAGGGGCGGCCACTGAAGCTTTCTTT. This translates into CASSVDPGAATEAFF.

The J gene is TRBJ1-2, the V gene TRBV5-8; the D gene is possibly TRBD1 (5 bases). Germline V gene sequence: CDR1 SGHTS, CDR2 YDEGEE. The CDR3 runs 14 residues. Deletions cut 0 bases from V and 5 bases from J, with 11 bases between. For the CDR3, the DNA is TGTGCCAGCAGCTTGGCCGACAGTCTGTATGGCTACACCTTC. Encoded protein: CASSLADSLYGYTF.

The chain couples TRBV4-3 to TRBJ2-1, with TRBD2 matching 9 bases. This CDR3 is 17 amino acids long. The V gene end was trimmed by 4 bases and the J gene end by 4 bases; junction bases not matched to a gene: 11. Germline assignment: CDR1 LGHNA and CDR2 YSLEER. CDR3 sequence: CASSPQAPAGGYNEQFF. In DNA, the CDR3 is TGCGCCAGCAGCCCCCAGGCCCCAGCGGGGGGTTACAATGAGCAGTTCTTC.

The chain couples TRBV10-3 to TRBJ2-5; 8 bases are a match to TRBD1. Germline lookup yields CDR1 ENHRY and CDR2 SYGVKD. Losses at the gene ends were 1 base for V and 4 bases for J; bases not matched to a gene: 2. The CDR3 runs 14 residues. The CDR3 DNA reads TGTGCCATCAGTGAGTTACAGGGGGGAGAGACCCAGTACTTC. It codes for CAISELQGGETQYF.